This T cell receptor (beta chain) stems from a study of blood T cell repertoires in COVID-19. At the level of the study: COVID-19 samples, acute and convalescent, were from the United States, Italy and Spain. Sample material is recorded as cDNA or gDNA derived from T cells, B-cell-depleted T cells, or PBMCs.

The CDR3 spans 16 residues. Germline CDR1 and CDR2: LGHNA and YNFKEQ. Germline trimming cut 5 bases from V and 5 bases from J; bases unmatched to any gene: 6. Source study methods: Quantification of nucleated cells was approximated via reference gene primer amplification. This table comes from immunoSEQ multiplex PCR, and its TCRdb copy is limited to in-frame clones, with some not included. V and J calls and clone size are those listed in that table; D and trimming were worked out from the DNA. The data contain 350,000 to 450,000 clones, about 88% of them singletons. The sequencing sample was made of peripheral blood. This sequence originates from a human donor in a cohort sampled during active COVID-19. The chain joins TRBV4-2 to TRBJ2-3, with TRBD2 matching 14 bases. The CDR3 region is CASSEGLAGAEDTQYF. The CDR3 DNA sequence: TGTGCCAGCAGCGAGGGACTAGCGGGAGCTGAAGATACGCAGTATTTT.